The rows below give T cell receptor beta chains drawn from one sample of a study of cytomegalovirus exposure and HLA in healthy donors. Sequencing used immunoSEQ multiplex PCR; TCRdb keeps in-frame clones, though not all of them. The data include more than 95,000 clones; the top ten clones carry about 3.2%. Sequenced sample: PBMCs. These receptors were taken from a middle-aged man in good health and CMV-seronegative. Both conserved end residues are part of each CDR3.

j_call,cdr3_length,v_call,cdr3_aa
TRBJ1-1,15,TRBV5-1,CASSFSGQGITEAFF
TRBJ1-4,15,TRBV9,CASSASGTGNEKLFF
TRBJ2-1,12,TRBV5-6,CASSSTSWEQFF
TRBJ1-1,12,TRBV7-9,CASSLALGEAFF
TRBJ1-3,16,TRBV30,CAWSVLVVGSGNTIYF
TRBJ2-7,11,TRBV7-2,CASSLRYEQYF
TRBJ2-5,14,TRBV9,CASSAGQLQETQYF
TRBJ2-3,15,TRBV19,CASSIVEAGTDTQYF
TRBJ1-2,14,TRBV28,CASRTTGKQYGYTF
TRBJ2-2,17,TRBV7-2,CASSQRDSPPNTGELFF
TRBJ2-2,15,TRBV19,CASSMLATGTGELFF
TRBJ2-4,21,TRBV14,CASSQELGDRRTKGAKNIQYF
TRBJ2-7,12,TRBV11-3,CASSFRGSEQYF
TRBJ1-6,19,TRBV9,CASSVGQGRSWAYNSPLHF
TRBJ1-3,17,TRBV21-1,CASSKWGDRDLGNTIYF
TRBJ2-7,15,TRBV6-6,CASSSTGLRDYEQYF
TRBJ2-7,14,TRBV7-2,CASRRLAGVNEQYF
TRBJ2-1,16,TRBV6-6,CASSSSLGGGNNEQFF
TRBJ2-3,14,TRBV11-3,CASSLTRGTDTQYF
TRBJ2-7,16,TRBV4-1,CASSLLGSGGSYEQYF
TRBJ2-3,17,TRBV14,CASSQDLYGPSTDTQYF
TRBJ2-1,14,TRBV5-1,CASSPQGIYNEQFF
TRBJ2-2,15,TRBV5-1,CASRAEGSNTGELFF
TRBJ1-1,15,TRBV29-1,CSVEVRARGYTEAFF
TRBJ2-1,16,TRBV7-2,CASIAGGTGDFGEQFF
TRBJ2-5,13,TRBV7-9,CASTGGVKETQYF
TRBJ2-3,17,TRBV9,CASSVEAGGISTDTQYF
TRBJ2-3,15,TRBV6-6,CASSYSAVSTDTQYF
TRBJ2-7,15,TRBV5-5,CASSLARDRVHEQYF
TRBJ2-1,12,TRBV30,CAWRRSGTEQFF
TRBJ2-7,14,TRBV5-1,CASSSQGAPYEQYF
TRBJ1-4,17,TRBV4-3,CASSQGGGPLTNEKLFF
TRBJ1-1,14,TRBV6-6,CASSNRRRDTEAFF
TRBJ2-7,15,TRBV6-7,CASSYGGDRSYEQYF
TRBJ2-6,14,TRBV7-2,CASSPGIGANVLTF
TRBJ1-1,13,TRBV5-1,CASSEQGNTEAFF
TRBJ2-1,14,TRBV4-2,CASSQDPSRDEQFF
TRBJ1-1,17,TRBV14,CASSQDRQGRWNTEAFF
TRBJ2-3,12,TRBV11-2,CASSSYTDTQYF
TRBJ2-5,15,TRBV15,CATSRAREGGETQYF
TRBJ2-3,14,TRBV7-2,CASSPSGFTDTQYF
TRBJ2-2,18,TRBV19,CASSISRTSGEGSGELFF
TRBJ2-7,14,TRBV28,CASSFGGNLYEQYF
TRBJ2-7,12,TRBV5-1,CASSPTGGEQYF
TRBJ1-5,13,TRBV18,CASSLDNNQPQHF
TRBJ2-7,16,TRBV30,CAWSDAGGKSSYEQYF
TRBJ2-5,17,TRBV7-2,CASSLQGYSSTGETQYF
TRBJ1-3,12,TRBV10-2,CASSESLDSVYF
TRBJ2-7,16,TRBV28,CASSFWRAGENDEQYF